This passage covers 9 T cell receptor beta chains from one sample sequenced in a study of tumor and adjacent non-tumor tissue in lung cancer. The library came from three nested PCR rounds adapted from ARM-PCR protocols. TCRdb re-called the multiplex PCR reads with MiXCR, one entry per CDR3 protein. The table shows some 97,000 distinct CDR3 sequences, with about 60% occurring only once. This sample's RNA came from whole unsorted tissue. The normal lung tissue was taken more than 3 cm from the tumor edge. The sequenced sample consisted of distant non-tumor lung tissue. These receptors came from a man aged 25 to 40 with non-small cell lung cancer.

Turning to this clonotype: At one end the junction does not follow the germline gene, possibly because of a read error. CDR3 loop: CSVRAGISYEQYF. CDR3 DNA: TGCAGCGTTCGGGCGGGGATCTCCTATGAGCAGTACTTC. V usage is TRBV29-1 and J usage is TRBJ2-7; D perhaps matches TRBD2 (6 bases). The CDR3 is 13 residues long. Germline V gene sequence: CDR1 SQVTM, CDR2 ANQGSEA.

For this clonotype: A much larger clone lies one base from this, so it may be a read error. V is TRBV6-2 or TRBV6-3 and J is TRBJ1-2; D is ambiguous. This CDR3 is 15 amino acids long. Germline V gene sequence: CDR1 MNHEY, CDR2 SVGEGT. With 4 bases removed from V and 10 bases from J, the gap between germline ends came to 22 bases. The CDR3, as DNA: TGTGCCAGCAGTTCCAACCTCCGAGGCCCCCATGACTACACCTTC. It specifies CASSSNLRGPHDYTF.

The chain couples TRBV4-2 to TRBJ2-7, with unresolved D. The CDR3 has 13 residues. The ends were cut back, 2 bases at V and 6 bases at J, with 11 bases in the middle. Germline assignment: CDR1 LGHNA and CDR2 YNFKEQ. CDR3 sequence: CASSQTSVCEQYF. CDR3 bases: TGTGCCAGCAGCCAAACGTCGGTCTGCGAGCAGTACTTC.

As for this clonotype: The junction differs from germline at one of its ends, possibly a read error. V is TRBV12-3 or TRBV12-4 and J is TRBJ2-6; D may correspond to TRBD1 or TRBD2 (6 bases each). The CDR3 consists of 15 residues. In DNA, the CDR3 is TGTGGCAGCAGATCAGGGGTGACGGGGGCCAACGTCGTGACTTTC. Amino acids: CGSRSGVTGANVVTF.

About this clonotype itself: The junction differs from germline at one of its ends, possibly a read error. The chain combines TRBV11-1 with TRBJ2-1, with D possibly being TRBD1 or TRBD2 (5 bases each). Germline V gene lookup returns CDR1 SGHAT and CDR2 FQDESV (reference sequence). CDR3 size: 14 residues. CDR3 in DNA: TGCGCCAGCAGCCTGGGGACGGGCAGGGATGAGCAGCTCTTC. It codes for CASSLGTGRDEQLF.

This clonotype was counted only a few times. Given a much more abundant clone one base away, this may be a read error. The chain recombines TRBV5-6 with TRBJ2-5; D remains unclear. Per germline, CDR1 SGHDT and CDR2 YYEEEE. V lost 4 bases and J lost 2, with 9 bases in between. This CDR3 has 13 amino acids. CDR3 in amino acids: CASSRNGQETQYF. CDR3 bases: TGTGCCAGCAGCCGAAATGGACAAGAGACCCAGTACTTC.

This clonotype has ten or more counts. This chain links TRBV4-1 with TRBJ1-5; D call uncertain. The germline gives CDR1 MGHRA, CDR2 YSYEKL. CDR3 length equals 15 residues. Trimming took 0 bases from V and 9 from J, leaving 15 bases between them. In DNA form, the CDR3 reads TGCGCCAGCAGCCAAGATGTGATTGGTCCATGGCCCCAGCATTTT. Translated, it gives CASSQDVIGPWPQHF.

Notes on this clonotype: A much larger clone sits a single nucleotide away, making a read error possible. The CDR3 DNA sequence: TGTGCCAGCAGCCCGGACTCTTGCACTGAAGCTTTCTTT. Encoded protein: CASSPDSCTEAFF. The chain couples TRBV6-5 to TRBJ1-1, with unresolved D. Trimming removed 6 bases at V and 4 bases at J, with 12 bases between. This CDR3 has 13 amino acids. Per the germline V gene, CDR1 is MNHEY and CDR2 is SVGAGI.

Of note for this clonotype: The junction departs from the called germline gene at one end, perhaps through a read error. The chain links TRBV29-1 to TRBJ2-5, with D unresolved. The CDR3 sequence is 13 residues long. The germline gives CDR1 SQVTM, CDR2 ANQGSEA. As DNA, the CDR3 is TGCAGCGTTTCGGAAGGCGCACAAGAGACCCAATACTTC. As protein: CSVSEGAQETQYF.